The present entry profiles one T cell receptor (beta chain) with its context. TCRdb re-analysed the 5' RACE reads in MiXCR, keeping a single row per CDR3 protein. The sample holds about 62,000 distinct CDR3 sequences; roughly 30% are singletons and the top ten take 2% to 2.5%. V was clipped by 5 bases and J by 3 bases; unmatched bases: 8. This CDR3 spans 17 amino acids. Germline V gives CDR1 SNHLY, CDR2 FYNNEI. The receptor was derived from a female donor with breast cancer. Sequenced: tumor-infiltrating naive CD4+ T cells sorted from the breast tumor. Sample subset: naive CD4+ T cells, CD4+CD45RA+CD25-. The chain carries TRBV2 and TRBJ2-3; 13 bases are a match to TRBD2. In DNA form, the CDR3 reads TGTGCCAGCAGTATAACCGGGACTAGCGGGACAACAGATACGCAGTATTTT. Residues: CASSITGTSGTTDTQYF.